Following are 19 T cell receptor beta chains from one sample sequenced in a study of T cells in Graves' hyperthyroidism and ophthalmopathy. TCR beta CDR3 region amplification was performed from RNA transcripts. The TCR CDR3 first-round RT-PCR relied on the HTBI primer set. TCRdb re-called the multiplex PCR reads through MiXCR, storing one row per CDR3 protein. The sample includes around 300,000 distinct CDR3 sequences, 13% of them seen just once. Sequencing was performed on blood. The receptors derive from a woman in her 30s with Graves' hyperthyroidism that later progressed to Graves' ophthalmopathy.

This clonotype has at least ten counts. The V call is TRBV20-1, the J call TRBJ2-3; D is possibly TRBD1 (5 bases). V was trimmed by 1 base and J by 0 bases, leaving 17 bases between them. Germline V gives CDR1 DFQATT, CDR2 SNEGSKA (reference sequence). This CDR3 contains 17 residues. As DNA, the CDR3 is TGCAGTGCTAGAGGGCTAGACAGAACTTCTAGCACAGATACGCAGTATTTT. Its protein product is CSARGLDRTSSTDTQYF.

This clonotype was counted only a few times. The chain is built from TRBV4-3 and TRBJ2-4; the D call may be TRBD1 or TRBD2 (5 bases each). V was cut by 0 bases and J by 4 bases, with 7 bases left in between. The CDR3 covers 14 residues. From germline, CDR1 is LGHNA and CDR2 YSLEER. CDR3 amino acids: CASSQDWGKNIQYF. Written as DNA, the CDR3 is TGCGCCAGCAGCCAAGATTGGGGGAAAAACATTCAGTACTTC.

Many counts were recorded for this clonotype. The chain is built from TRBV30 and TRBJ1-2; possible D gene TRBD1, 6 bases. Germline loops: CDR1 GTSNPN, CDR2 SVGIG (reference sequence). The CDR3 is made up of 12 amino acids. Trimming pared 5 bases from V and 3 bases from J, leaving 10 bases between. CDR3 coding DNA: TGTGCCTGGGGACAGTCATACTATGGCTACACCTTC. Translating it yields CAWGQSYYGYTF.

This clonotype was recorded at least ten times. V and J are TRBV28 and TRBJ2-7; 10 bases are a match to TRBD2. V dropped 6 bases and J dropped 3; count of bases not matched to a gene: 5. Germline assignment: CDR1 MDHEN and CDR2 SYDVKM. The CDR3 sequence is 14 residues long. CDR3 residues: CASSRSGRVYEQYF. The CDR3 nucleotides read TGTGCCAGCAGCCGAAGCGGGAGGGTCTACGAGCAGTACTTC.

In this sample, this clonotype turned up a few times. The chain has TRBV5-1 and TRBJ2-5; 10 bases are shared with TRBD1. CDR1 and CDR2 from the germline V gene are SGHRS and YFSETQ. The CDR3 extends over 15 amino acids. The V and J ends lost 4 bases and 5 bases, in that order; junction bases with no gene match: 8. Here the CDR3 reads CASSAPDRGSETQYF. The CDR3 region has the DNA TGCGCCAGCAGCGCGCCGGACAGGGGGTCCGAGACCCAGTACTTC. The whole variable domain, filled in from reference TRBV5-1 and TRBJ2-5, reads KAGVTQTPRYLIKTRGQQVTLSCSPISGHRSVSWYQQTPGQGLQFLFEYFSETQRNKGNFPGRFSGRQFSNSRSEMNVSTLELGDSALYLCASSAPDRGSETQYFGPGTRLLVL.

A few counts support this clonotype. CDR3 sequence reads: CASSRHPPGLSNTGELFF. The CDR3 coding sequence is TGTGCCAGCAGCCGACATCCCCCGGGACTATCGAACACCGGGGAGCTGTTTTTT. The V gene is TRBV7-6, the J gene TRBJ2-2; 7 bases map to TRBD2. Germline CDR1 is SGHVS and CDR2 is FNYEAQ. CDR3 length: 18 residues. V lost 5 bases, J lost 0 bases, and 12 bases stayed unmatched.

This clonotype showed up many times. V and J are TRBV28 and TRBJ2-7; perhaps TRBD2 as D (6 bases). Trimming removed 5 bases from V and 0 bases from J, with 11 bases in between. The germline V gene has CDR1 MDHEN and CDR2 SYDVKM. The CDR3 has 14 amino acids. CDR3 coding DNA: TGTGCCAGCAGTCTAGGGACTGACTCCTACGAGCAGTACTTC. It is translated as CASSLGTDSYEQYF.

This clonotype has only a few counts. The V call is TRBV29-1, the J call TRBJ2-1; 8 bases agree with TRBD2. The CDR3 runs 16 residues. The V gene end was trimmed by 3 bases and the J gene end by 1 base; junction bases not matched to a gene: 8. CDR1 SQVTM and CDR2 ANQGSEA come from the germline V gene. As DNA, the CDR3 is TGCAGCGTTGAGAGAGCGGGAGAGAGGTCCTACAATGAGCAGTTCTTC. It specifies CSVERAGERSYNEQFF.

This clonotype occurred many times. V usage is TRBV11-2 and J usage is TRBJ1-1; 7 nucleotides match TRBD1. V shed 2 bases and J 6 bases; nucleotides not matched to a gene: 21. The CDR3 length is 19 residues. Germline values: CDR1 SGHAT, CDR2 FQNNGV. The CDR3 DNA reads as TGTGCCAGCAGCTTATGGCAGGGGGTGGGATGGATTCGTAGGGCTGAAGCTTTCTTT. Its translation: CASSLWQGVGWIRRAEAFF.

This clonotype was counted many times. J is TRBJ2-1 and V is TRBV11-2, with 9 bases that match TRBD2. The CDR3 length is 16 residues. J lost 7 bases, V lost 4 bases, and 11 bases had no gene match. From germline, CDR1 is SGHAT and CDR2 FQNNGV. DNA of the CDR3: TGTGCCAGCAGCTCCCGTGTAGCGGGAGAGGATAATGAGCAGTTCTTC. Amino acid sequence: CASSSRVAGEDNEQFF.

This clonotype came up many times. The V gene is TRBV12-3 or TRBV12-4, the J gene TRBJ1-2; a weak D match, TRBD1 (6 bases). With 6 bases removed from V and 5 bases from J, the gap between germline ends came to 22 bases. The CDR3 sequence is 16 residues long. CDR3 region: CASRIGGLSPFYGYTF. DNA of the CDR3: TGTGCCAGCAGAATAGGGGGGCTTTCCCCCTTTTATGGCTACACCTTC.

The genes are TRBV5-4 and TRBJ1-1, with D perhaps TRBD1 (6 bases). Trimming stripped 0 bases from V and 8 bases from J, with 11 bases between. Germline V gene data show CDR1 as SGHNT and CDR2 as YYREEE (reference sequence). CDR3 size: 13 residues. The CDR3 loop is CASSLGDMGEAFF. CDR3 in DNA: TGTGCCAGCAGCTTGGGGGACATGGGAGAAGCTTTCTTT.

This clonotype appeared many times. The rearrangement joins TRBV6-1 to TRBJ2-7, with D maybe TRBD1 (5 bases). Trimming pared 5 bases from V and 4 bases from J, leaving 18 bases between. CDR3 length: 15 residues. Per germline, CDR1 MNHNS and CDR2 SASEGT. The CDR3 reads CASSPPRARRYEQYF. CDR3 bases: TGTGCCAGCAGTCCCCCCAGGGCTAGGCGATACGAGCAGTACTTC.

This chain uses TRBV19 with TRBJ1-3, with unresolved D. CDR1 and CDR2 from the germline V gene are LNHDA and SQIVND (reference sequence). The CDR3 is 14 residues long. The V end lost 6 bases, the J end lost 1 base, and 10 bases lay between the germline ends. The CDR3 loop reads CASSLSESGNTIYF. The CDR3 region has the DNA TGTGCCAGTAGCCTATCGGAGTCTGGAAACACCATATATTTT.

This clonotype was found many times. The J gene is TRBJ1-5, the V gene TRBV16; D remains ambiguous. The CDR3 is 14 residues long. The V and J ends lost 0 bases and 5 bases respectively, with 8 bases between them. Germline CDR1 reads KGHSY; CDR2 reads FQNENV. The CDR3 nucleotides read TGTGCCAGCAGCCAATCAGGGCCGGATCAGCCCCAGCATTTT. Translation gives CASSQSGPDQPQHF.

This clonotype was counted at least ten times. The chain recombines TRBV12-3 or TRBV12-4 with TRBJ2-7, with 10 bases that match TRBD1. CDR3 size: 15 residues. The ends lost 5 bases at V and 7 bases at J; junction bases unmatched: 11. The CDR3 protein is CASSLTLGQGGEQYF. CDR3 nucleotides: TGTGCCAGCAGTCTAACCCTCGGACAGGGGGGTGAGCAGTACTTC.

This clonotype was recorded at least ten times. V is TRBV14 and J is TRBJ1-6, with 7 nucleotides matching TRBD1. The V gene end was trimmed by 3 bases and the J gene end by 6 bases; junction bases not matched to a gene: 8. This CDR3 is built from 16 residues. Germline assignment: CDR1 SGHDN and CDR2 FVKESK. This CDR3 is CASSQSKQGTNSPLHF. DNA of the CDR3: TGTGCCAGCAGCCAGAGCAAACAGGGGACTAATTCACCCCTCCACTTT. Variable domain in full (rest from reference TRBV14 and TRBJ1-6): EAGVTQFPSHSVIEKGQTVTLRCDPISGHDNLYWYRRVMGKEIKFLLHFVKESKQDESGMPNNRFLAERTGGTYSTLKVQPAELEDSGVYFCASSQSKQGTNSPLHFGNGTRLTVT.

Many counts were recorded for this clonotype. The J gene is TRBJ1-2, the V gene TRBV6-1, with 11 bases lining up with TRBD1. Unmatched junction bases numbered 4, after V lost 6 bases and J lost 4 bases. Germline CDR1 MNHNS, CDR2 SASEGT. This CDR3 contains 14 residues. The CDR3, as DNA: TGTGCCAGCAGAGGGACAGGGGGACTCTATGGCTACACCTTC. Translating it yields CASRGTGGLYGYTF.

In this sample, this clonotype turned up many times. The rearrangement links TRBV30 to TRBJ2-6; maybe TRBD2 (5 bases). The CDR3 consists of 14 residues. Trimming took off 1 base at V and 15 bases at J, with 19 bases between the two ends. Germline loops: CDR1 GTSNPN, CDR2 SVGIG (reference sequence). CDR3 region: CAWSARRPALGLTF. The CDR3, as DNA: TGTGCCTGGAGTGCCCGGAGGCCCGCCCTTGGCCTGACTTTC. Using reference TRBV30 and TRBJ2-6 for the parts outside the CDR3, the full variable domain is SQTIHQWPATLVQPVGSPLSLECTVEGTSNPNLYWYRQAAGRGLQLLFYSVGIGQISSEVPQNLSASRPQDRQFILSSKKLLLSDSGFYLCAWSARRPALGLTFGAGSRLTVL.